Given below is one T cell receptor (beta chain) in context. Its matching antigen is unknown. Profiled with immunoSEQ multiplex PCR; TCRdb holds only in-frame clones, not every one. The sample lists around 100,000 clones; 92% were seen once. The sample is drawn from a study of T cell responses to AZD1222 COVID-19 vaccine. General study points: The donor cohort was predominantly white British with a female majority, and clonal diversity may have been underestimated.

The V gene lost 6 bases and the J gene lost 5 bases, with 11 bases spanning the gap. The V gene's germline CDR1 is MRHNA and CDR2 SNTAGT. The CDR3 is 13 residues long. This rearrangement joins TRBV6-4 to TRBJ1-5; D is perhaps TRBD1 (5 bases). The specimen was peripheral blood, collected on day 0 of AZD1222 vaccination. This receptor was taken from an adult in good health. In DNA, the CDR3 is TGTGCCAGCAGCGCAGAAGGGGATCAGCCCCAGCATTTT. Protein product: CASSAEGDQPQHF.